This is a list of T cell receptor beta chains from one sample in a study of regulatory T cells in long-lasting Graves disease. MiXCR, run by TCRdb on the multiplex PCR reads, gives a single entry per CDR3 protein. In the table there are 500,000 to 800,000 distinct CDR3 sequences, around 32% of which are singletons. The sample in question was peripheral blood mononuclear cells (PBMCs), obtained when the disease was refractory, from a patient treated with antithyroid drugs. All receptors come from a female donor with Graves disease. The CDR3 runs from the conserved cysteine through the conserved F or W. A D gene is named only where the DNA matches it firmly. Part of the rows lack a size; the others show once, few, many or a class for expanded clones.

v_gene,len,j_gene,d_gene,abundance,CDR3nt,CDR3aa
TRBV10-3,13,TRBJ2-3,.,.,TGTGCCATCAGTGCTGGGAATACAGATACGCAGTATTTT,CAISAGNTDTQYF
TRBV12-3/TRBV12-4,12,TRBJ1-1,.,many,TGTGCCAGCAGCCCCGGGACGGTGGAAGCTTTCTTT,CASSPGTVEAFF
TRBV11-2,14,TRBJ1-1,.,.,TGTGCCAGCAGCTTAGGACAGGTCCGGACTGAAGCTTTCTTT,CASSLGQVRTEAFF
TRBV7-9,14,TRBJ2-7,.,many,TGTGCCAGCAGCTTAGCGGGAGTCTTTGCCGAGCAGTACTTC,CASSLAGVFAEQYF
TRBV6-1,14,TRBJ1-6,.,.,TGTGCCACTCGCAAGGGCGAGGGTAATTCACCCCTCCACTTT,CATRKGEGNSPLHF
TRBV20-1,14,TRBJ2-7,TRBD2,few,TGCAGTGCCCTCGGGACTAGCGGCACCTACGAGCAGTACTTC,CSALGTSGTYEQYF
TRBV30,13,TRBJ2-7,TRBD1,.,TGTGCCTGGTCCAGGGGGCTTACCTACGAGCAGTACTTC,CAWSRGLTYEQYF
TRBV29-1,12,TRBJ1-2,.,few,TGCAGCGTCGGGGTGGGGAGCTATGGCTACACCTTC,CSVGVGSYGYTF
TRBV2,15,TRBJ1-6,.,.,TGTGCCAGCAGTCCGAAGAGCTCCTATAATTCACCCCTCCACTTT,CASSPKSSYNSPLHF
TRBV20-1,14,TRBJ2-5,.,few,TGCAGTGCTGCTGTCCCGGGGGACCAAGAGACCCAGTACTTC,CSAAVPGDQETQYF
TRBV11-1,13,TRBJ1-1,.,.,TGTGCCAGCAACTCCGGGACGATCACTGAAGCTTTCTTT,CASNSGTITEAFF
TRBV6-1,14,TRBJ2-2,.,few,TGTGCCAGCAGCACTGGGGCCTGGACCGGGGAGCTGTTTTTT,CASSTGAWTGELFF
TRBV29-1,12,TRBJ1-1,.,.,TGCAGCGCGAAATCAAGAAACACTGAAGCTTTCTTT,CSAKSRNTEAFF
TRBV27,12,TRBJ2-7,TRBD1,few,TGTGCCAGTCAGGGGGCCACCTACGAGCAGTACTTC,CASQGATYEQYF
TRBV5-1,15,TRBJ2-7,TRBD2,.,TGCGCCAGCAGCTACCAAGCGGGAGGCCCCTACGAGCAGTACTTC,CASSYQAGGPYEQYF
TRBV6-2/TRBV6-3,16,TRBJ2-7,TRBD2,.,TGTGCCAGCAGCCACCTGGGTCTAGCGGGAGGTGGCGAGCAGTACTTC,CASSHLGLAGGGEQYF
TRBV11-2,15,TRBJ2-5,.,.,TGTGCCAGCAGCTCGGGCAGGGAGAAGGAGGAGACCCAGTACTTC,CASSSGREKEETQYF
TRBV7-2,17,TRBJ2-5,TRBD2,many,TGTGCCAGCAGCCAAGGGCTGGGCGGGGGAGGTCAAGAGACCCAGTACTTC,CASSQGLGGGGQETQYF
TRBV14,15,TRBJ1-2,.,.,TGTGCCAGCAGCCAAGATCTTAGACAGAACTATGGCTACACCTTC,CASSQDLRQNYGYTF
TRBV24-1,17,TRBJ1-2,TRBD1,many,TGTGCCACCAGTGATTGGAATTGGGCAGGGGGTGCTCAAGGCTACACCTTC,CATSDWNWAGGAQGYTF
TRBV20-1,13,TRBJ1-1,.,few,TGCAGTGCTAGTTGGCAGCTGAACACTGAAGCTTTCTTT,CSASWQLNTEAFF
TRBV6-1,15,TRBJ1-1,TRBD1,few,TGTGCCAGCAGTGAGTCGGACAGGGTGGGGACTGAAGCTTTCTTT,CASSESDRVGTEAFF
TRBV6-2/TRBV6-3,15,TRBJ1-6,.,few,TGTGCCAGCAGTTACTCAGCGGAAGGGGATTCACCCCTCCACTTT,CASSYSAEGDSPLHF
TRBV6-1,12,TRBJ2-7,.,.,TGTGCCAGCACCCTCGAGGGGTACGAGCAGTACTTC,CASTLEGYEQYF
TRBV29-1,12,TRBJ2-7,.,.,TGCAGCGCTGAGGGAAACTCCTACGAGCAGTACTTC,CSAEGNSYEQYF
TRBV3-1,13,TRBJ1-2,.,.,TGTGCCAGCAGCCCCTGGACCACCTATGGCTACACCTTC,CASSPWTTYGYTF
TRBV29-1,13,TRBJ2-7,.,few,TGCAGCGTTGCAGGCCAGGGGTACTACGAGCAGTACTTC,CSVAGQGYYEQYF
TRBV6-5,12,TRBJ1-1,.,.,TGTGCCAGCAGTTACGAAGGGACTGAAGCTTCCTTT,CASSYEGTEASF
TRBV20-1,12,TRBJ1-5,.,.,TGCAGTGCGCGTCAGGGGCCTCAGCCCCAGCATTTT,CSARQGPQPQHF
TRBV2,11,TRBJ2-5,.,many,TGTGCCAGCAGTGTAAAGGAGACCCAGTACTTC,CASSVKETQYF
TRBV29-1,13,TRBJ1-2,TRBD1,few,TGCAGCGTTGATACAGGGGAGACCTATGGCTACACCTTC,CSVDTGETYGYTF
TRBV7-9,16,TRBJ2-7,TRBD2,.,TGTGCCAGCAGCTTAGGGCTAGCGGGAGGCCTCTACGAGCAGTACTTC,CASSLGLAGGLYEQYF
TRBV7-9,16,TRBJ1-2,.,few,TGTGCCAGCAGCTTAGTTAAGCCAGAGTCTAACTATGGCTACACCTTC,CASSLVKPESNYGYTF
TRBV20-1,13,TRBJ1-4,.,.,TGCAGTGCAATCGGGGAGTCTAATGAAAAACTGTTTTTT,CSAIGESNEKLFF
TRBV5-1,13,TRBJ1-1,TRBD1,.,TGCGCCAGCAGCACGGACAGGGCCACTGAAGCTTTCTTT,CASSTDRATEAFF
TRBV2,13,TRBJ1-5,.,many,TGTGCCAGCAGTGAGTTACGGAGTCAGCCCCAGCATTTT,CASSELRSQPQHF
TRBV20-1,15,TRBJ2-5,.,.,TGCAGTGCTAGAGTAGCGGCTAAACCCCAAGAGACCCAGTACTTC,CSARVAAKPQETQYF
TRBV18,14,TRBJ2-7,.,once,TGTGCCAGCTCACGATCGGACAGTTCCTACGAGCAGTACTTC,CASSRSDSSYEQYF